A single sample gave rise to the 18 T cell receptor beta chains below, sequenced in a study of T-cell reconstitution after alpha-beta-depleted transplantation in children (dated by TCRdb to 2015 to 2016). Library preparation used PCR. Instrument used: Illumina HiSeq 2500. Molecular barcoding was employed in the preparation of TCR libraries, with unique molecular identifiers being used to normalize TCRbeta repertoire quantification. Clones were called with MiXCR by TCRdb after fastp trimmed the public reads at Q25, and only in-frame beta chains were retained. Rows with a matching CDR3 protein are joined into one entry that keeps the most common DNA and genes. The sample has about 600,000 distinct CDR3 sequences on record, more than 20% of them singletons. The ten largest clones add up to roughly 14% of the sample. What the treatment or condition label conveys for this sample: allogeneic hematopoietic cell transplantation with graft depleted of TCRalphabeta T cells and CD19 B cells.

This specimen was PBMCs, mostly from graft donor cells, taken 360 days after TCRalphabeta/CD19-depleted stem cell transplant. Receptor source: a boy under two years old who had a stem cell transplant for acute myeloid leukemia, so the T cells may come from the graft donor.

The chain couples TRBV20-1 to TRBJ1-2, with 8 bases that match TRBD1. The CDR3 totals 12 residues. The ends lost 5 bases at V and 3 bases at J; junction bases unmatched: 2. Germline V gene sequence: CDR1 DFQATT, CDR2 SNEGSKA (reference sequence). The CDR3 coding sequence is TGCAGTGCTTCGGGACAGGACTATGGCTACACCTTC. Its protein is CSASGQDYGYTF.

A few counts support this clonotype. The chain carries TRBV19 and TRBJ1-5, with D maybe TRBD1 (5 bases). CDR1 is LNHDA and CDR2 is SQIVND in the germline V gene (reference sequence). V was trimmed by 6 bases and J by 5 bases, leaving 23 bases between them. This CDR3 is 17 amino acids long. The CDR3 here is CASSERDIGRDDQPQHF. CDR3 DNA: TGTGCCAGTAGCGAGAGGGATATCGGCAGGGACGATCAGCCCCAGCATTTT.

The chain combines TRBV20-1 with TRBJ2-2; D call uncertain. The V gene lost 3 bases and the J gene lost 2 bases, with 10 bases spanning the gap. Germline V lookup: CDR1 DFQATT, CDR2 SNEGSKA (reference sequence). The CDR3 covers 14 residues. This chain's CDR3 is CSASSEINTGELFF. In DNA form, the CDR3 reads TGCAGTGCTAGTTCCGAGATAAACACCGGGGAGCTGTTTTTT.

This clonotype was seen repeatedly, ten times or more. The chain employs TRBV12-3 or TRBV12-4 and TRBJ2-4, with 8 nucleotides matching TRBD1. The V gene end was trimmed by 4 bases and the J gene end by 0 bases; junction bases not matched to a gene: 17. The length of the CDR3 is 20 residues. In DNA, the CDR3 is TGTGCCAGCAGTTCCGCCTGGGACAGGAATGGAAATTTAGCCAAAAACATTCAGTACTTC. Amino acids: CASSSAWDRNGNLAKNIQYF.

Many counts were recorded for this clonotype. The V and J genes are TRBV4-1 and TRBJ2-7; maybe TRBD2 (5 bases). The CDR3 is made up of 12 amino acids. Trimming left V 0 bases short and J 6 bases short, with 6 bases between. The V gene's germline CDR1 is MGHRA and CDR2 YSYEKL. This chain's CDR3 is CASSQESGEQYF. CDR3 sequence (DNA): TGCGCCAGCAGCCAAGAGAGCGGCGAGCAGTACTTC.

This clonotype has at least ten counts. The CDR3 sequence: CSVVGTYEQYF. CDR3 bases: TGCAGCGTTGTTGGGACCTACGAGCAGTACTTC. The V call is TRBV29-1, the J call TRBJ2-7; the D is unclear. V was pared by 4 bases and J by 2 bases, with 6 bases between. The CDR3 has 11 amino acids. Per the germline V gene, CDR1 is SQVTM and CDR2 is ANQGSEA.

The genes are TRBV7-3 and TRBJ2-5; D gene uncertain. Trimming cost V 3 bases and J 1 base, with 6 bases left between them. CDR3 size: 13 residues. Germline V gene lookup returns CDR1 SGHTA and CDR2 FQGTGA. The CDR3 reads CASSFGFQETQYF. DNA for the CDR3: TGTGCCAGCAGCTTCGGGTTCCAAGAGACCCAGTACTTC.

This clonotype was counted only a few times. The V and J genes are TRBV15 and TRBJ1-6; D unclear. The V gene lost 3 bases and the J gene lost 6 bases, with 6 bases spanning the gap. This CDR3 is built from 13 residues. CDR1 is LNHNV, CDR2 YYDKDF, per germline (reference sequence). CDR3 DNA: TGTGCCACCAGCAGTCCCCTTAATTCACCCCTCCACTTT. As protein: CATSSPLNSPLHF.

This clonotype was counted only a few times. This sequence joins TRBV5-1 and TRBJ2-3; 10 nucleotides agree with TRBD2. This CDR3 is 16 amino acids long. Germline V lookup: CDR1 SGHRS, CDR2 YFSETQ. J was trimmed by 0 bases and V by 4 bases; bases with no gene match: 5. CDR3 protein: CASSTTSGASTDTQYF. In nucleotides, the CDR3 is TGCGCCAGCAGCACTACTAGCGGGGCTAGCACAGATACGCAGTATTTT.

This clonotype was seen a few times. This CDR3 is CASSFLAGAHNEQFF. The CDR3 DNA reads TGTGCCAGCAGCTTCTTAGCGGGGGCCCACAATGAGCAGTTCTTC. V gene TRBV7-2 combines with J gene TRBJ2-1; 9 bases fit TRBD2. V lost 3 bases and J lost 5; bases outside the gene matches: 5. This CDR3 spans 15 amino acids. CDR1 is SGHTA, CDR2 FQGNSA, per germline.

The chain joins TRBV12-3 or TRBV12-4 to TRBJ2-5; 9 bases are shared with TRBD2. With 3 bases clipped from V and 3 bases from J, the junction kept 5 bases outside the gene matches. The CDR3 runs to 15 residues. CDR3: CASSFKAGGEETQYF. Written as DNA, the CDR3 is TGTGCCAGCAGTTTCAAAGCGGGGGGTGAAGAGACCCAGTACTTC.

The gene calls are TRBV12-3 or TRBV12-4 and TRBJ2-1; 8 nucleotides align to TRBD1. The CDR3 is 14 amino acids. The J segment lost 7 bases and the V segment lost 7 bases, leaving 9 bases of the junction unmatched. The CDR3 DNA reads as TGTGCCAGCACTGGGACAGGCAAATTAAATGAGCAGTTCTTC. Translating it yields CASTGTGKLNEQFF.

The V and J genes are TRBV5-1 and TRBJ1-4; 9 bases line up with TRBD1. Germline V gene lookup returns CDR1 SGHRS and CDR2 YFSETQ. The trim removed 2 bases at V and 7 bases at J, leaving 3 bases unmatched. The CDR3 sequence is 14 residues long. The CDR3 loop is CASSFTGGGEKLFF. CDR3 DNA: TGCGCCAGCAGCTTTACAGGGGGCGGTGAAAAACTGTTTTTT.

The table lists this clonotype with a few counts. The V and J genes are TRBV6-1 and TRBJ1-2; no definite D call. The ends were cut back, 3 bases at V and 4 bases at J, with 12 bases in the middle. The CDR3 is 14 residues long. Germline CDR1 is MNHNS and CDR2 is SASEGT. DNA of the CDR3: TGTGCCAGCAGTGACAGGCATACCGCCTATGGCTACACCTTC. Amino acid sequence: CASSDRHTAYGYTF.

This chain links TRBV15 with TRBJ2-1; TRBD2 agrees at 7 bases. J was trimmed by 10 bases and V by 5 bases; bases with no gene match: 8. This CDR3 is 13 amino acids long. CDR1 and CDR2 (germline): LNHNV, YYDKDF (reference sequence). The CDR3 coding sequence is TGTGCCACCAGCCCCGCCATGGGGGGGGAGCAGTTCTTC. Amino acids: CATSPAMGGEQFF.

This chain connects TRBV28 to TRBJ1-5; D ambiguous. Trimming stripped 6 bases from V and 6 bases from J, with 15 bases between. The CDR3 loop spans 14 amino acids. In germline, CDR1 is MDHEN, CDR2 SYDVKM. CDR3 nucleotide sequence: TGTGCCAGCAGGGTAAAGAGCAGTAGTCAGCCCCAGCATTTT. It specifies CASRVKSSSQPQHF.

The chain is built from TRBV7-9 and TRBJ2-3; D gene ambiguous. CDR3 length: 15 amino acids. The V and J ends lost 1 base and 3 bases respectively, with 11 bases between them. CDR1 and CDR2 (germline): SEHNR, FQNEAQ (reference sequence). The CDR3 here is CASSLGPVATDTQYF. The CDR3 nucleotides read TGTGCCAGCAGCTTAGGGCCCGTAGCTACAGATACGCAGTATTTT.

This clonotype was seen only a few times. This sequence joins TRBV6-1 and TRBJ1-3; D is unresolved. The CDR3 extends over 15 amino acids. V dropped 8 bases and J dropped 2 bases, with 16 bases sitting between them. Germline V lookup: CDR1 MNHNS, CDR2 SASEGT. The CDR3 spells CASCRILDAGNTIYF. CDR3 in DNA: TGTGCCAGCTGCCGCATTTTAGACGCTGGAAACACCATATATTTT.